Listed below are T cell receptor beta chains from one sample, sequenced in a study of T-cell memory formation after mild COVID-19. TCRdb itself ran the 5' RACE reads through MiXCR, one entry per CDR3 protein. The sample includes 450,000 to 650,000 distinct CDR3 sequences, approximately 20% of them seen just once. Sequenced: PBMCs or a T cell subset sorted from them (not recorded which). These TCRs come from an adult woman who had mild COVID-19 (a few samples of this study predate the infection). Cell type and time point are not known. The CDR3 runs from the conserved cysteine through the conserved F or W. D genes are given only for firm matches. Clone size, where shown, is once, few, many, or a class for clones that have expanded.

J	size	V	D	DNA	CDR3
TRBJ2-7	.	TRBV29-1	.	TGCAGCGTTGTGGGCCAGACAACCTACGAGCAGTACTTC	CSVVGQTTYEQYF
TRBJ2-7	.	TRBV7-2	TRBD1	TGTGCCAGCAGCTCCGGACAGGGGAATGACGAGCAGTACTTC	CASSSGQGNDEQYF
TRBJ1-1	.	TRBV12-3/TRBV12-4	TRBD1	TGTGCCAGCAGCCTAAGACAGGGGGCGGGAGCTTTCTTT	CASSLRQGAGAFF
TRBJ2-7	.	TRBV28	.	TGTGCCAGCAGAGCGGGCAGGAGCACCTACGAGCAGTACTTC	CASRAGRSTYEQYF
TRBJ1-1	.	TRBV5-6	.	TGTGCCAGCAGCACCCCAGTGAACACTGAAGCTTTCTTT	CASSTPVNTEAFF
TRBJ1-4	.	TRBV7-2	.	TGTGCCAGCAGCTTCCAGGGTTCAACTAATGAAAAACTGTTTTTT	CASSFQGSTNEKLFF
TRBJ2-3	.	TRBV3-1	TRBD2	TGTGCCAGCAGCCAAGAGGAGACTAGCGGGAGGGCAGGAGATACGCAGTATTTT	CASSQEETSGRAGDTQYF
TRBJ1-1	.	TRBV20-1	.	TGCAGTGCTAGACGTACCCCGCCGGGAGGCACTGAAGCTTTCTTT	CSARRTPPGGTEAFF
TRBJ2-1	many	TRBV5-1	.	TGCGCCAGCAGCTTGGAACGGGGGGCCAAATTATCCTACAATGAGCAGTTCTTC	CASSLERGAKLSYNEQFF
TRBJ2-7	.	TRBV6-1	.	TGTGCCACCTCATCCGGGACGGGCTACGAGCAGTACTTC	CATSSGTGYEQYF
TRBJ1-2	few	TRBV29-1	TRBD1	TGCAGCGTTGGGGATAGACAGGGGGAAAACGGTGGCTACACCTTC	CSVGDRQGENGGYTF
TRBJ1-2	.	TRBV13	TRBD1	TGTGCCAGCCTTGGACAGGTCGGTGGCTACACCTTC	CASLGQVGGYTF
TRBJ1-3	few	TRBV5-5	.	TGTGCCAGCAGCTTCGGGGGTTTCTCTGGAAACACCATATATTTT	CASSFGGFSGNTIYF
TRBJ1-2	few	TRBV12-3/TRBV12-4	.	TGTGCCAGCAGTTTATCGAGCGGGAACTATGGCTACACCTTC	CASSLSSGNYGYTF
TRBJ1-4	few	TRBV7-7	.	TGTGCTAGCAGCTTAACCGTCAGCCATGAAAAACTGTTTTTT	CASSLTVSHEKLFF
TRBJ2-3	many	TRBV4-2	.	TGTGCCAGCAGCCAATCCGTCAGGGATACGCAGTATTTT	CASSQSVRDTQYF
TRBJ1-6	few	TRBV7-9	TRBD1	TGTGCCAGCAGCGCACAGGGGGGAACTTCACCCCTCCACTTT	CASSAQGGTSPLHF
TRBJ1-2	.	TRBV29-1	.	TGCAGCGTTCTTACAGGGATTAACTATGGCTACACCTTC	CSVLTGINYGYTF
TRBJ2-1	.	TRBV6-6	.	TGTGCCAGCAGTTACCCTCAGGACCCCGCGAGGTTCTTC	CASSYPQDPARFF
TRBJ1-1	few	TRBV20-1	.	TGCAGTGCTAGAGATCCTTCAGGGGCAGGTACTGAAGCTTTCTTT	CSARDPSGAGTEAFF
TRBJ2-1	.	TRBV2	.	TGTGCCAGCTTTGGGTTCCGCGGGGGCTTCGAGCAGTTCTTC	CASFGFRGGFEQFF
TRBJ1-1	few	TRBV7-8	.	TGTGCCAGCAGCTTAGTCCGGCCACAAGTGGGGAACACTGAAGCTTTCTTT	CASSLVRPQVGNTEAFF
TRBJ2-1	.	TRBV7-9	.	TGTGCCAGCAGCTTCGGGGACTCCCCTGGGAGTGAGCAGTTCTTC	CASSFGDSPGSEQFF
TRBJ1-2	few	TRBV6-5	TRBD1	TGTGCCAGCAGGACAGGGTTCGGCTACACCTTC	CASRTGFGYTF
TRBJ1-1	.	TRBV27	TRBD1	TGTGCCAGCAGTTACCGGGACAGCCCGAACACTGAAGCTTTCTTT	CASSYRDSPNTEAFF
TRBJ1-2	few	TRBV6-5	TRBD1	TGTGCCAGCAGTTACTCGCCGACAGGGGCCTATGGCTACACCTTC	CASSYSPTGAYGYTF
TRBJ2-1	few	TRBV4-3	.	TGCGCCAGCAGCCAAGATCGGGGCCGGGGCGATGAGCAGTTCTTC	CASSQDRGRGDEQFF